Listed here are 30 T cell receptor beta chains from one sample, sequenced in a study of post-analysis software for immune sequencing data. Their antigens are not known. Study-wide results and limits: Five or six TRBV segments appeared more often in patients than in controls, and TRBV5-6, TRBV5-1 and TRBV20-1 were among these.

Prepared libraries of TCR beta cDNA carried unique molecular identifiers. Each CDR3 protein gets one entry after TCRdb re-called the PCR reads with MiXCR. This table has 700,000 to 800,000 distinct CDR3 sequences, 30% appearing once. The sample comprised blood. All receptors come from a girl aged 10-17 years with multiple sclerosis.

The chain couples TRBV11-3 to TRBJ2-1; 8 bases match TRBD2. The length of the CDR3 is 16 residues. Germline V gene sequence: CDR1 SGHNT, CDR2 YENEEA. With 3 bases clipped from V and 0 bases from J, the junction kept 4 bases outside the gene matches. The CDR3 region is CASSLGGRFSYNEQFF. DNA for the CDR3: TGTGCCAGCAGCTTGGGCGGGAGGTTCTCCTACAATGAGCAGTTCTTC.

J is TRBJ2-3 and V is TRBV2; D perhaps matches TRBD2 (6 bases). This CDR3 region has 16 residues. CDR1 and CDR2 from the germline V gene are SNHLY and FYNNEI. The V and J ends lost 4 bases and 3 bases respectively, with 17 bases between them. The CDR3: CASSVWGGRETDTQYF. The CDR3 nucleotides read TGTGCCAGCAGTGTATGGGGAGGCCGGGAAACAGATACGCAGTATTTT. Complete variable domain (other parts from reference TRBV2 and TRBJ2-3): EPEVTQTPSHQVTQMGQEVILRCVPISNHLYFYWYRQILGQKVEFLVSFYNNEISEKSEIFDDQFSVERPDGSNFTLKIRSTKLEDSAMYFCASSVWGGRETDTQYFGPGTRLTVL.

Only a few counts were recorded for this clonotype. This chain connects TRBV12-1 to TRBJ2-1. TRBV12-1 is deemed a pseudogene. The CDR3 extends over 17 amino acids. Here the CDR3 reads CASSFIQDPSSYNEQFF. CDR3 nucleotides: TGTGCCAGCAGCTTTATTCAGGATCCCAGCTCCTACAATGAGCAGTTCTTC.

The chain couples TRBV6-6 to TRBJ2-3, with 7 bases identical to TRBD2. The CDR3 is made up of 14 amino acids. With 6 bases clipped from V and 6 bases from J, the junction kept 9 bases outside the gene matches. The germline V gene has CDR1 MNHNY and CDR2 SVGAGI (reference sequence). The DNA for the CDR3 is TGTGCCAGCAGACCCGGACTAGTTGCGGATACGCAGTATTTT. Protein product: CASRPGLVADTQYF.

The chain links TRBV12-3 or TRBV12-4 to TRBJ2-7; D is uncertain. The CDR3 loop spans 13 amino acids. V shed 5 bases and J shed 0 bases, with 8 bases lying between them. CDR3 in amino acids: CASSHTDSYEQYF. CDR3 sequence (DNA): TGTGCCAGCAGTCATACTGACTCCTACGAGCAGTACTTC.

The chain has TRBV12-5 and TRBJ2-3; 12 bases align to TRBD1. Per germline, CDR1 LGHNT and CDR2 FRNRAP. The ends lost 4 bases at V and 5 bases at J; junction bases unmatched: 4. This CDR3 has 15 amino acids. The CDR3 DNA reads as TGTGCTAGTGGTTCGGGACAGGGGGCGAGAGATACGCAGTATTTT. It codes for CASGSGQGARDTQYF.

CDR3 sequence reads: CASSTGHGNQPQHF. As DNA, the CDR3 is TGTGCCAGCAGTACAGGGCACGGCAATCAGCCCCAGCATTTT. The J gene is TRBJ1-5, the V gene TRBV12-3 or TRBV12-4, with a possible D match to TRBD1 (6 bases). The CDR3 spans 14 residues. V lost 5 bases, J lost 2 bases, and 10 bases lay in between.

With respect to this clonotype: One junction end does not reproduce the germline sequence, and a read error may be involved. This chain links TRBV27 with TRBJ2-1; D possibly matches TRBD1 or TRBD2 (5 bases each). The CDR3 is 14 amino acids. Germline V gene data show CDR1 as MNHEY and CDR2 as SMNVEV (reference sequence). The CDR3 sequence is CASRTQAGAYEQFF. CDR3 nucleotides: TGCGCCAGCAGAACCCAGGCCGGGGCGTATGAGCAGTTCTTC.

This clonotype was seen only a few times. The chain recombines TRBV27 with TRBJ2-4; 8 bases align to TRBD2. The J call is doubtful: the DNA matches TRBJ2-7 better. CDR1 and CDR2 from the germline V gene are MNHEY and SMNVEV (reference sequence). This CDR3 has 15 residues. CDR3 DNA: TGTGCCAGCAGTTTGTATACTAGCGGTTTCTACGAGCAGTACTTC. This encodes CASSLYTSGFYEQYF.

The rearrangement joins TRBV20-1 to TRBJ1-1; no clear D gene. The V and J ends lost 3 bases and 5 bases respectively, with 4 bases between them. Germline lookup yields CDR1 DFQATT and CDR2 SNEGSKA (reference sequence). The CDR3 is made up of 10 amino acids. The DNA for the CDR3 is TGCAGTGCTAGCAGGACTGAAGCTTTCTTT. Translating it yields CSASRTEAFF.

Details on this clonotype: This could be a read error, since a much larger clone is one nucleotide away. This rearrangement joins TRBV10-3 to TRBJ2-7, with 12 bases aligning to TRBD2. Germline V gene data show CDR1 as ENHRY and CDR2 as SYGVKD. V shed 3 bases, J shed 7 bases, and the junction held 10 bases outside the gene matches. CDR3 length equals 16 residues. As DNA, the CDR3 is TGTGCCATCAGTGAACCCCGACTAGCGGGAGCTGATGAGCAGTACTTC. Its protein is CAISEPRLAGADEQYF.

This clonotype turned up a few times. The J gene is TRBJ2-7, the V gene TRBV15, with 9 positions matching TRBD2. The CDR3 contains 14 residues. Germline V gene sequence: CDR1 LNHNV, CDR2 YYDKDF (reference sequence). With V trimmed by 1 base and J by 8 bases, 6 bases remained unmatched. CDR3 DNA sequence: TGTGCCACCAGCAGAGGGGCGGGAGGGGATAAGCAGTACTTC. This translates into CATSRGAGGDKQYF.

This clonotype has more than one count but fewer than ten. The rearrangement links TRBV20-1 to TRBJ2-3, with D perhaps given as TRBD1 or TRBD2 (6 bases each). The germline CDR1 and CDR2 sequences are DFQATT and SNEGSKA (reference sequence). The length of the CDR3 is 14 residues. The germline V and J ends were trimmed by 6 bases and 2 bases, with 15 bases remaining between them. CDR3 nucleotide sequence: TGCAGTGCAGTAGAGGGGGGCAACACAGATACGCAGTATTTT. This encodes CSAVEGGNTDTQYF.

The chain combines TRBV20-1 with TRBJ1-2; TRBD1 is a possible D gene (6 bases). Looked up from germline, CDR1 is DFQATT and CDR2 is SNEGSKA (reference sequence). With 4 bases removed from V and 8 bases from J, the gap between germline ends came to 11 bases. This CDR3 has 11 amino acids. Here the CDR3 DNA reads TGCAGTGCTACACAGGGTGTAGGCTACACCTTC. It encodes CSATQGVGYTF.

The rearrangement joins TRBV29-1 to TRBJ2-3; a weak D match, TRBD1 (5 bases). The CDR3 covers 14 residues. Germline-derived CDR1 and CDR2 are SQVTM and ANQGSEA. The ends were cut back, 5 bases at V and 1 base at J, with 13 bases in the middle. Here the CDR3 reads CSVTDRSGTDTQYF. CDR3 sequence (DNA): TGCAGCGTTACAGACAGATCAGGCACAGATACGCAGTATTTT.

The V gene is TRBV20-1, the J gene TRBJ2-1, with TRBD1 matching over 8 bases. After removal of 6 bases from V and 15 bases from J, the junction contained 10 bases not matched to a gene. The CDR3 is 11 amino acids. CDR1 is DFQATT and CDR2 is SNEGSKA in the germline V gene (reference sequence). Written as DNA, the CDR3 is TGCAGTGCCCAGGGGGCCGGGGCGCGGTTCTTC. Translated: CSAQGAGARFF.

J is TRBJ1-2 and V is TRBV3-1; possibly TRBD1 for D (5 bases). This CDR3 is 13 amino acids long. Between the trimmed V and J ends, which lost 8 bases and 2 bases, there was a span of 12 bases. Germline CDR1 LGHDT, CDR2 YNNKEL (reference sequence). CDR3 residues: CASYRRRNYGYTF. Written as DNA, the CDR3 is TGTGCCAGCTACAGGAGACGGAACTATGGCTACACCTTC.

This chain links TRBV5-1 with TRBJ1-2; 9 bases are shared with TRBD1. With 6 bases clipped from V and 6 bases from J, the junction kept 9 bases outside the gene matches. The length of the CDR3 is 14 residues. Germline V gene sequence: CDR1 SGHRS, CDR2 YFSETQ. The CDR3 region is CASKWGQGEDGYTF. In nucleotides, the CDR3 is TGCGCCAGCAAATGGGGACAGGGTGAGGATGGCTACACCTTC.

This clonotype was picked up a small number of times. This chain's CDR3 is CSVEGRPPYNEQFF. In DNA, the CDR3 is TGCAGTGTGGAAGGCAGACCCCCCTACAATGAGCAGTTCTTC. V and J are TRBV20-1 and TRBJ2-1, with D unclear. CDR3 length equals 14 residues. Germline CDR1 reads DFQATT; CDR2 reads SNEGSKA (reference sequence). V was shortened by 7 bases and J by 2 bases, with 15 bases between the two germline ends.

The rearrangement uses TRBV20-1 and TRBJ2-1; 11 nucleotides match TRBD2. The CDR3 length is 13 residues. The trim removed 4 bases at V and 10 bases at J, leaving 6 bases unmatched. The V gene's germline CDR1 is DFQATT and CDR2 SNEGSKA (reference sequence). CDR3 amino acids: CSAIGLAGREQFF. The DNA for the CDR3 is TGCAGTGCTATCGGACTAGCGGGTAGGGAGCAGTTCTTC.

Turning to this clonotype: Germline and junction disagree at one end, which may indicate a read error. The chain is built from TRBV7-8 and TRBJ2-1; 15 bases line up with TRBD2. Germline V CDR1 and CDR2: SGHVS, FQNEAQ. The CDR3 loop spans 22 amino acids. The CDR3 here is CAGSPAGLAGGKIPSSYNEQFF. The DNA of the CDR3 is TGTGCCGGCAGCCCAGCGGGACTAGCGGGGGGCAAAATCCCGAGCTCCTACAATGAGCAGTTCTTC.

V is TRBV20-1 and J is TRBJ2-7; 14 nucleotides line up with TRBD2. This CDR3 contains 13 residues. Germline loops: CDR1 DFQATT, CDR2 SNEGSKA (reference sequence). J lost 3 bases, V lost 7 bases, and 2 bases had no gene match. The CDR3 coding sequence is TGCAGTGGGACTAGCGGGAGGTGCTACGAGCAGTACTTC. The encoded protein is CSGTSGRCYEQYF.

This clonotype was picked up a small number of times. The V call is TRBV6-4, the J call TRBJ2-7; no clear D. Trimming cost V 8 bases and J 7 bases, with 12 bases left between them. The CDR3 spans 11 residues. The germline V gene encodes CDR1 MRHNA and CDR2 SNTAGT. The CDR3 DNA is TGTGCCAGCCCCCCAAGGGTAGAGCAGTACTTC. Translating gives CASPPRVEQYF.

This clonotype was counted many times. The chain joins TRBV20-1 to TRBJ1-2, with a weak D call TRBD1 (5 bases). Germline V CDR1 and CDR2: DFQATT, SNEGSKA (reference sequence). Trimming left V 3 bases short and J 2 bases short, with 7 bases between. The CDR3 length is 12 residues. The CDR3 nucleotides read TGCAGTGCTAGGGGGGAGAACTATGGCTACACCTTC. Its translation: CSARGENYGYTF.

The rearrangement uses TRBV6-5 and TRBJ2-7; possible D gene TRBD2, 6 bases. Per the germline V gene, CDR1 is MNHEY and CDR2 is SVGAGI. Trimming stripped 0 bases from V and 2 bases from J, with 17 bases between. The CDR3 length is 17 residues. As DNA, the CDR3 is TGTGCCAGCAGTTACTCCACCGGGACTCCGAACCCCTACGAGCAGTACTTC. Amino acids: CASSYSTGTPNPYEQYF.

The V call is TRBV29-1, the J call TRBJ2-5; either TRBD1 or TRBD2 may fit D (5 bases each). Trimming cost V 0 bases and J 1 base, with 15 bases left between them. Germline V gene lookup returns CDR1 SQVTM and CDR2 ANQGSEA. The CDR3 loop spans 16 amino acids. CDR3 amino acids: CSVEDHPGGPQETQYF. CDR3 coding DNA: TGCAGCGTTGAAGATCATCCTGGGGGACCCCAAGAGACCCAGTACTTC.

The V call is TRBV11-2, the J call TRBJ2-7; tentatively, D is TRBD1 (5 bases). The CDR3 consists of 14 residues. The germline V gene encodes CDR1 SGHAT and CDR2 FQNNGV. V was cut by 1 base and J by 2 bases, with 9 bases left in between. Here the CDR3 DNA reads TGTGCCAGCAGCTTAGCCGACAGCACCTACGAGCAGTACTTC. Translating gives CASSLADSTYEQYF.

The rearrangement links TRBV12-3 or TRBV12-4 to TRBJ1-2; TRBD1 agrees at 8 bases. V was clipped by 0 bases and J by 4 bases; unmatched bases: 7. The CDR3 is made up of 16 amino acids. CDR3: CASSLAIQGALYGYTF. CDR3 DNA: TGTGCCAGCAGTTTAGCCATTCAGGGGGCTCTCTATGGCTACACCTTC.

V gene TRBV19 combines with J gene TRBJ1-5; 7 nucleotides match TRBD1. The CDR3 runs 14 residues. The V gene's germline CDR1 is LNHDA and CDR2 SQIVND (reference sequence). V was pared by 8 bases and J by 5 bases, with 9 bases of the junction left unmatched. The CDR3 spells CASGYRGGHQPQHF. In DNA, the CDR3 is TGTGCCAGTGGCTACAGGGGCGGTCATCAGCCCCAGCATTTT. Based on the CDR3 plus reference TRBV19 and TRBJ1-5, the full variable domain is DGGITQSPKYLFRKEGQNVTLSCEQNLNHDAMYWYRQDPGQGLRLIYYSQIVNDFQKGDIAEGYSVSREKKESFPLTVTSAQKNPTAFYLCASGYRGGHQPQHFGDGTRLSIL.

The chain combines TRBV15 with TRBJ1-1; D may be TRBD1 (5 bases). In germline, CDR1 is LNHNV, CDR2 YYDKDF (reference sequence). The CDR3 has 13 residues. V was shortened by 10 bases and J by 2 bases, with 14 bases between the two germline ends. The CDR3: CAIRQGYNTEAFF. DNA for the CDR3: TGTGCCATCCGCCAGGGTTATAACACTGAAGCTTTCTTT.